The clone carrying this T cell receptor (beta chain) was picked up many times. TCRdb reprocessed the 5' RACE reads with MiXCR, giving one entry per CDR3 protein. The sample has 48,000 or so distinct CDR3 sequences; less than 6% are singletons. The time point denotes: sample taken at primary tumor resection. From tumor, nontumor lung or frozen PBMC, whole RNA was taken unsorted for sequencing. This sample was included in a study of spatial heterogeneity in lung cancer. This CDR3 has 13 amino acids. The germline V gene has CDR1 SEHNR and CDR2 FQNEAQ (reference sequence). The V end was cut by 3 bases, the J end by 2 bases, with 8 bases between.

The rearrangement joins TRBV7-9 to TRBJ2-7; D gene unclear. The TCR comes from a male donor with early-stage non-small cell lung cancer. Specimen: PBMCs, collected at surgery. The CDR3 DNA reads as TGTGCCAGCAGCTTGACCGATACCTACGAGCAGTACTTC. Protein sequence: CASSLTDTYEQYF.